Sequencing of this TCR beta chain was carried out in a study of blood T cell repertoires in COVID-19 (dated by TCRdb to the early 2020s). Study-wide context: The collaborator samples originated in the United States, Italy and Spain and spanned the acute and convalescent phases of COVID-19. Sample metadata almost always included a de-identified subject ID, COVID-19 status, age in years and sex. The samples were drawn from two sources: the first 160 participants of the ongoing ImmuneRACE study, and 1,000 to 1,500 subjects contributed by 6 global collaborators. Where available, HLA class I and class II types were taken from metadata supplied by the sample provider and were not determined by assay-based typing. Deeply sampled blood TCRbeta repertoires from subjects exposed to, actively infected with, or recovered from COVID-19 were included in the dataset. The material from the prospective study consisted of cDNA or gDNA derived from T cells, B-cell-depleted T cells, or PBMCs. The repertoires were made available in a free public database intended to serve as a resource for research on the immune response to SARS-CoV-2. What the work shows at the level of the full study, not this receptor alone: The quantity of clinical and demographic metadata differed by source and by participant and was supplied without curation.

According to the germline V gene, CDR1 reads MNHEY and CDR2 reads SVGEGT. The CDR3 has 15 amino acids, counting the end cysteine and phenylalanine. Only the CDR3 DNA is retained, 45 bases long and in frame from the first base. V is shortened by 2 bases, J by 3 bases, and the region joining them spans 11 bases. Comment on this clone: The antigen this receptor binds is unknown. Per-nucleotide qualities are absent, and no much larger clonotype sits a single base away.

Each collaborating institution followed its own protocols to collect whole blood in K2EDTA tubes. Collaborator samples were shipped for TCRbeta analysis as frozen whole blood, isolated PBMCs, or DNA extracted from either sample type. TCRbeta CDR3 regions were amplified from genomic DNA by means of the immunoSEQ Assay, a bias-controlled multiplex PCR. Under the source paper's analysis protocol: The number of nucleated cells in each sample was estimated from the amplification of reference gene primers within the assay. To quantify the absolute abundance of each unique TCRbeta CDR3 rearrangement, sequence reads were collapsed and filtered. Productive Simpson clonality was computed per sample as the square root of Simpson's diversity index over productive rearrangements. TCRdb took over this immuneACCESS table, retaining in-frame rearrangements with V and J assigned. Such tables are incomplete; in checked studies, under half of the missing clones stem from an unresolved V gene, and the remainder is unexplained. The V and J calls and clone size are taken from that table; D and trimming were inferred from the DNA. For this sample the table gives roughly 200,000 clones, of which about nine tenths were detected only once. About 1.7% of the sample belongs to the ten largest clones.

The source of this sequence is a man between 18 and 29 years old with active or convalescent COVID-19. The chain is made from TRBV6-2 or TRBV6-3 and TRBJ1-5; the D gene assignment is ambiguous. The sequencing input was peripheral blood. The nucleotide sequence reads TGTGCCAGCAGTTACGCGGGGAGGAACAATCAGCCCCAGCATTTT. Its product reads: CASSYAGRNNQPQHF.